Sequencing of this T cell receptor beta chain was carried out in a study of blood T cell repertoires in COVID-19. At the level of the study: T cells, B-cell-depleted T cells, or PBMCs provided the cDNA or gDNA that served as material.

Patients at the Seattle site were enrolled during active infection and followed longitudinally. Libraries were prepared by immunoSEQ multiplex PCR; TCRdb keeps only in-frame clonotypes and omits some of them. The sample holds 250,000 to 350,000 clones, around 82% seen once. The CDR3 length is 14 residues. Germline CDR1 SGHDN, CDR2 FVKESK. Trimming at V came to 4 bases and at J to 7 bases, leaving 9 bases not matched to a gene. The sequencing input was peripheral blood. This chain links TRBV14 with TRBJ2-5; TRBD2 matches at 7 bases. This receptor was taken from a human donor with COVID-19, enrolled during active disease. The donor label of this sample is uncertain. The CDR3 nucleotides read TGTGCCAGCAGCCCCCGTTCAGCGGGAAGGACCCAGTACTTC. Encoded protein: CASSPRSAGRTQYF. Combining the CDR3 with reference TRBV14 and TRBJ2-5 gives the whole variable domain EAGVTQFPSHSVIEKGQTVTLRCDPISGHDNLYWYRRVMGKEIKFLLHFVKESKQDESGMPNNRFLAERTGGTYSTLKVQPAELEDSGVYFCASSPRSAGRTQYFGPGTRLLVL.